This T cell receptor beta chain emerged from a study of cytomegalovirus exposure and HLA in healthy donors. This table comes from immunoSEQ multiplex PCR, and its TCRdb copy is limited to in-frame clones, with some not included. The table shows about 53,000 clones, with around 91% occurring only once. Germline trimming cut 1 base from V and 6 bases from J; bases unmatched to any gene: 7. Germline V lookup: CDR1 SEHNR, CDR2 FQNEAQ (reference sequence). The CDR3 runs to 15 residues. The chain combines TRBV7-9 with TRBJ2-3, with TRBD2 identical over 7 bases. Sequencing was carried out using PBMCs. The source of this sequence is a man aged 18 to 30 in good health and CMV-seronegative. The DNA of the CDR3 is TGTGCCAGCAGCTTAGGCGGGAGTGATTCGGATACGCAGTATTTT. Protein sequence: CASSLGGSDSDTQYF.